This T cell receptor (beta chain) appears in the sequencing data of a study of T cell responses to AZD1222 COVID-19 vaccine. Remarks on this clone: Its antigen is unidentified.

In germline, CDR1 is MNHEY, CDR2 SVGAGI. The CDR3 loop spans 14 amino acids. With 2 bases removed from V and 2 bases from J, the gap between germline ends came to 10 bases. Study results and caveats: Along spike, vaccine-associated CD4 TCRs were found throughout, with dominance at 160-218 and 743-854.

The method was immunoSEQ multiplex PCR; TCRdb's version includes in-frame clones alone and lacks a portion of them. This table holds 90,000 to 100,000 clones, approximately 90% found once. The sequences come from peripheral blood, collected on day 0 of AZD1222 vaccination. The chain couples TRBV6-5 to TRBJ2-7, with D maybe TRBD1 (6 bases). This TCR was sampled from an adult in good health. CDR3: CASSYHRDTYEQYF. The CDR3 coding sequence is TGTGCCAGCAGTTACCACCGGGACACCTACGAGCAGTACTTC.